This T cell receptor (beta chain) is from a study of CD8+ T cells in alopecia areata. Across the study: Female C3H/HeJ mice aged roughly 6-10 weeks received skin from approximately 6-12-month-old C3H/HeJ donors with spontaneous alopecia.

Pooled cells of cutaneous lymph node origin were sorted on CD4, CD8alpha, NKG2D, NKG2ACE and other markers. Comments on this clone: Its antigen is undetermined. Any gene name here is a mouse gene name. Sequencing ends 4 residues short of the CDR3 end; the germline J gene provides the rest.

Overall study findings and caveats: Sequences from scalp samples also cover resident alphabeta T cells of normal skin. Clonality was higher in lesional than normal scalp, especially in alopecia totalis/universalis. Sharing of TCRs across patients appeared less clear than in mice, possibly for HLA-related reasons.

cDNA reverse transcribed from extracted RNA served as the sequencing template. TCRdb's copy holds only in-frame clones and misses some; the assay was immunoSEQ multiplex PCR. Listed for the sample are more than 250,000 clones, none seen a single time. V gave up 1 base and J gave up 6 bases; unmatched junction bases: 3. This CDR3 has 15 residues. Germline V gene data show CDR1 as NSQYPW and CDR2 as LRSPGD (reference sequence). This clonotype was sampled from a C3H/HeJ mouse with alopecia areata. The MHC haplotype recorded for the strain is H2-k. Input material: CD4+ T cells sorted from a lymph node. The gene calls are TRBV1 and TRBJ2-2; 9 nucleotides match TRBD1. CDR3 DNA, as far as it was read: TGCACCTGCAGTGCAGCCGGGACAGGGCCCGGG. Its protein is CTCSAAGTGPG. The CDR3 in its entirety is CTCSAAGTGPGQLYF.